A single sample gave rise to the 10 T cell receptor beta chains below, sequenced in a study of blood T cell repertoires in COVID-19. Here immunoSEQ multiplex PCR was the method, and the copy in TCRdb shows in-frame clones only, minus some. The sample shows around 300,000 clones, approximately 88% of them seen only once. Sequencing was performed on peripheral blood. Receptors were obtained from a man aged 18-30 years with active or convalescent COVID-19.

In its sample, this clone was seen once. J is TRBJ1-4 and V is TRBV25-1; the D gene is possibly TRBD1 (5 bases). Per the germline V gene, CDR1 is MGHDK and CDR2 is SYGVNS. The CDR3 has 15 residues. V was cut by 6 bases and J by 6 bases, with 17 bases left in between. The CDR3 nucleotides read TGTGCCAGCAGCTCCATGGGGGGATGGGATGAAAAACTGTTTTTT. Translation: CASSSMGGWDEKLFF.

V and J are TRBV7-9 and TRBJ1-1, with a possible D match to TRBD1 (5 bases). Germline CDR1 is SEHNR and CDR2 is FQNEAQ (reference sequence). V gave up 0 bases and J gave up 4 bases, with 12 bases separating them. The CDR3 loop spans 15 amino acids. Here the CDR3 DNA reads TGTGCCAGCAGCTTAGCGTCGGGCGGGACCACTGAAGCTTTCTTT. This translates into CASSLASGGTTEAFF.

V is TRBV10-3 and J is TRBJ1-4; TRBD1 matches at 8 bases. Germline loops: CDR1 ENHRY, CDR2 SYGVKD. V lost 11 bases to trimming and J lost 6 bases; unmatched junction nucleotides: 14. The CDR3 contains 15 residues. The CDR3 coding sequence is TGTGCCGCCGCTCCCCGGACAGGGTGGGATGAAAAACTGTTTTTT. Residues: CAAAPRTGWDEKLFF.

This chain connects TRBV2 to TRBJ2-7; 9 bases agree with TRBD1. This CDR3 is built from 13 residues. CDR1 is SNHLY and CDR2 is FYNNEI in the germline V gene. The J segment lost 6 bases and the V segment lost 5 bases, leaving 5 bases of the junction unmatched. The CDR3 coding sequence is TGTGCCAGCAGTTCGGACAGGGGCGGCGAGCAGTACTTC. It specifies CASSSDRGGEQYF. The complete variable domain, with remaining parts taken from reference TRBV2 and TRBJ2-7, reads EPEVTQTPSHQVTQMGQEVILRCVPISNHLYFYWYRQILGQKVEFLVSFYNNEISEKSEIFDDQFSVERPDGSNFTLKIRSTKLEDSAMYFCASSSDRGGEQYFGPGTRLTVT.

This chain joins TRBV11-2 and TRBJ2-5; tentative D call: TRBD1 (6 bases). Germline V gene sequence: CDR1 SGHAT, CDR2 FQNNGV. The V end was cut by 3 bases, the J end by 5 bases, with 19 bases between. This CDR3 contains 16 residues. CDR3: CASSFETGYLRETQYF. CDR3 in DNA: TGTGCCAGCAGCTTCGAAACAGGGTACCTCCGGGAGACCCAGTACTTC.

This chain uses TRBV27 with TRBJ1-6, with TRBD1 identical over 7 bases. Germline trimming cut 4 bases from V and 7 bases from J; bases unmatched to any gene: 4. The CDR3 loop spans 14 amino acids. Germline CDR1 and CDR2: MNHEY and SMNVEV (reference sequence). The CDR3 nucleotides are TGTGCCAGCAGTTCCCGGGACAGCAATTCACCCCTCCACTTT. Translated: CASSSRDSNSPLHF.

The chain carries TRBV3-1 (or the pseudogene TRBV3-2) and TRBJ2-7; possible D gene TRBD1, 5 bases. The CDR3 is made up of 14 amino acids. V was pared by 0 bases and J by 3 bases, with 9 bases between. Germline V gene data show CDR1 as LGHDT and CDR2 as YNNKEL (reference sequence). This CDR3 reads CASSQDVQDYEQYF. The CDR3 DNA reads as TGTGCCAGCAGCCAAGATGTACAGGACTACGAGCAGTACTTC.

The CDR3 DNA reads as TGTGCCAGCAGTGGAGTGGGTAACTATGGCTACACCTTC. It codes for CASSGVGNYGYTF. This chain connects TRBV9 to TRBJ1-2, with D uncertain. The CDR3 loop spans 13 amino acids. The V and J ends lost 5 bases and 1 base respectively, with 9 bases between them. CDR1 and CDR2 (germline): SGDLS, YYNGEE.

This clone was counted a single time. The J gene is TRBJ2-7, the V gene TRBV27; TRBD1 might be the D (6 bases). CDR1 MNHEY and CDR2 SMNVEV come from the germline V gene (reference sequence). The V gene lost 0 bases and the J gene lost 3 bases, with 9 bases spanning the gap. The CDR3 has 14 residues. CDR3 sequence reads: CASSLSDRGYEQYF. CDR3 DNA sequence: TGTGCCAGCAGTTTATCGGACAGAGGCTACGAGCAGTACTTC.

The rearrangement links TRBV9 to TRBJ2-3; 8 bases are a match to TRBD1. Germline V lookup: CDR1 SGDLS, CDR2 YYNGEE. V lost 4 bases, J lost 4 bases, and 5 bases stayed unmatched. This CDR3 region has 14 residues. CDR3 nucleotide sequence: TGTGCCAGCAGCCCAACAGGGGGTGCAGATACGCAGTATTTT. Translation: CASSPTGGADTQYF. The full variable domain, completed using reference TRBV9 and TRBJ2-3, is DSGVTQTPKHLITATGQRVTLRCSPRSGDLSVYWYQQSLDQGLQFLIQYYNGEERAKGNILERFSAQQFPDLHSELNLSSLELGDSALYFCASSPTGGADTQYFGPGTRLTVL.